One sample yielded the 15 T cell receptor beta chains listed below, sequenced in a study of regulatory T cells in long-lasting Graves disease. Documented time point: newly diagnosed GD, antithyroid drugs for less than 3 months. TCR sequences were obtained from RNA taken from PBMCs. Arm-PCR of CDR3 regions with iRepertoire HTBI primers generated TCR beta libraries. TCRdb itself ran the multiplex PCR reads through MiXCR, one entry per CDR3 protein. The data contain about 400,000 distinct CDR3 sequences, about a sixth of them singletons. The source material was peripheral blood mononuclear cells (PBMCs), sampled at new diagnosis, from a patient treated with antithyroid drugs. The receptors shown here come from a female donor with Graves disease.

The genes are TRBV12-3 or TRBV12-4 and TRBJ2-3; TRBD2 aligns across 8 bases. With V trimmed by 6 bases and J by 2 bases, 7 bases remained unmatched. The CDR3 covers 15 residues. CDR3 sequence reads: CASRGTSGSTDTQYF. Written as DNA, the CDR3 is TGTGCCAGCAGGGGAACTAGCGGCTCCACAGATACGCAGTATTTT.

This clonotype was detected only a few times. The V and J genes are TRBV9 and TRBJ2-7; D gene uncertain. The length of the CDR3 is 13 residues. Trimming pared 0 bases from V and 6 bases from J, leaving 10 bases between. CDR1 is SGDLS and CDR2 is YYNGEE in the germline V gene. The CDR3 DNA reads TGTGCCAGCAGCGTAGATCGCGGAAGCGAGCAGTACTTC. Translation gives CASSVDRGSEQYF.

This clonotype was recorded many times. This chain joins TRBV29-1 and TRBJ2-3; possibly TRBD2 for D (5 bases). The CDR3 sequence is 14 residues long. Germline loops: CDR1 SQVTM, CDR2 ANQGSEA. Trimming left V 7 bases short and J 0 bases short, with 14 bases between. The CDR3 loop reads CSALEGRSTDTQYF. The CDR3 DNA is TGCAGCGCTCTCGAGGGAAGGAGCACAGATACGCAGTATTTT.

The V and J genes are TRBV19 and TRBJ1-6; 9 nucleotides align to TRBD1. The trim removed 10 bases at V and 10 bases at J, leaving 8 bases unmatched. The germline V gene encodes CDR1 LNHDA and CDR2 SQIVND (reference sequence). This CDR3 has 13 residues. CDR3 loop: CATRDRARSPLHF. In nucleotides, the CDR3 is TGTGCCACCCGGGACAGGGCGCGATCACCCCTCCACTTT.

This clonotype has just a few counts. The chain recombines TRBV20-1 with TRBJ2-5; D is unclear. V was shortened by 2 bases and J by 4 bases, with 5 bases between the two germline ends. Germline V CDR1 and CDR2: DFQATT, SNEGSKA (reference sequence). The CDR3 loop spans 11 amino acids. This CDR3 is CSARSGETQYF. The CDR3 DNA reads TGCAGTGCTAGATCAGGAGAGACCCAGTACTTC.

This clonotype occurred many times. Written as DNA, the CDR3 is TGTGCCAGCAGTTACTTCCAGCAGGGGAATCAGCCCCAGCATTTT. Its protein product is CASSYFQQGNQPQHF. This rearrangement joins TRBV6-5 to TRBJ1-5; the D gene is possibly TRBD1 (6 bases). The CDR3 has 15 amino acids. V lost 1 base and J 4 bases, leaving 11 bases between the germline ends. Germline V gene sequence: CDR1 MNHEY, CDR2 SVGAGI.

This clonotype was seen repeatedly, ten times or more. V gene TRBV5-1 combines with J gene TRBJ2-1; TRBD2 agrees at 8 bases. From germline, CDR1 is SGHRS and CDR2 YFSETQ. CDR3 length equals 14 residues. J lost 8 bases, V lost 2 bases, and 6 bases had no gene match. DNA for the CDR3: TGCGCCAGCAGCTTCGTAAGCGGGAGTGATGAGCAGTTCTTC. Protein: CASSFVSGSDEQFF. The variable domain in full, completed from reference TRBV5-1 and TRBJ2-1, reads KAGVTQTPRYLIKTRGQQVTLSCSPISGHRSVSWYQQTPGQGLQFLFEYFSETQRNKGNFPGRFSGRQFSNSRSEMNVSTLELGDSALYLCASSFVSGSDEQFFGPGTRLTVL.

The V and J genes are TRBV12-3 or TRBV12-4 and TRBJ2-3; D ambiguous. This CDR3 contains 12 residues. Trimming removed 3 bases from V and 10 bases from J, with 11 bases in between. CDR3 in amino acids: CASSFGPDAQYF. CDR3 in DNA: TGTGCCAGCAGTTTTGGGCCCGACGCGCAGTATTTT.

At least ten counts were recorded for this clonotype. The V call is TRBV11-2, the J call TRBJ2-1; no reliable D call. Germline values: CDR1 SGHAT, CDR2 FQNNGV. V shed 5 bases and J shed 8 bases, with 13 bases lying between them. The CDR3 is 13 residues long. CDR3 sequence reads: CASSLDLVDEQFF. Written as DNA, the CDR3 is TGTGCCAGCAGCCTTGACTTGGTTGATGAGCAGTTCTTC. The full variable domain, its missing parts supplied by reference TRBV11-2 and TRBJ2-1, is EAGVAQSPRYKIIEKRQSVAFWCNPISGHATLYWYQQILGQGPKLLIQFQNNGVVDDSQLPKDRFSAERLKGVDSTLKIQPAKLEDSAVYLCASSLDLVDEQFFGPGTRLTVL.

Notes on this clonotype: Germline is not matched at one junction end, which may reflect a read error. J is TRBJ2-2 and V is TRBV7-2, with D possibly being TRBD2 (5 bases). The V gene's germline CDR1 is SGHTA and CDR2 FQGNSA. This CDR3 contains 15 residues. CDR3 sequence reads: CACSLARLNTGELFF. The CDR3, as DNA: TGTGCCTGCAGCTTAGCGCGCCTTAACACCGGGGAGCTGTTTTTT.

This clonotype was seen at least ten times. The chain has TRBV5-1 and TRBJ2-2; weak D call: TRBD1 (6 bases). This CDR3 is 17 amino acids long. Germline V CDR1 and CDR2: SGHRS, YFSETQ. With 0 bases removed from V and 4 bases from J, the gap between germline ends came to 16 bases. The CDR3 loop reads CASSLVDRSIFTGELFF. CDR3 nucleotide sequence: TGCGCCAGCAGCTTGGTCGACAGGTCGATTTTCACCGGGGAGCTGTTTTTT.

The table lists this clonotype with many counts. The rearrangement links TRBV5-1 to TRBJ1-5, with D perhaps TRBD1 (6 bases). In germline, CDR1 is SGHRS, CDR2 YFSETQ. CDR3 length equals 15 residues. V was clipped by 0 bases and J by 6 bases, with 13 bases between them. The CDR3 DNA reads as TGCGCCAGCAGCTTGGGGGAGGGGGGAGGTCAGCCCCAGCATTTT. Translated: CASSLGEGGGQPQHF.

This clonotype was recorded at least ten times. The V gene is TRBV24-1, the J gene TRBJ2-7, with 7 bases lining up with TRBD1. The ends lost 3 bases at V and 8 bases at J; junction bases unmatched: 6. Germline CDR1 reads KGHDR; CDR2 reads SFDVKD. The CDR3 has 13 residues. The CDR3 DNA is TGTGCCACCAGTGATCCCACAGGGGACAAGCAGTACTTC. The encoded protein is CATSDPTGDKQYF.

This clonotype was found many times. V usage is TRBV20-1 and J usage is TRBJ1-5; D is unclear. Per the germline V gene, CDR1 is DFQATT and CDR2 is SNEGSKA (reference sequence). V was cut by 3 bases and J by 0 bases, with 15 bases left in between. The CDR3 length is 16 residues. CDR3 DNA sequence: TGCAGTGCTAGTTTGTGGACCTTGTATAGCAATCAGCCCCAGCATTTT. Translated, it gives CSASLWTLYSNQPQHF.

This clonotype was seen ten or more times. The chain is built from TRBV4-3 and TRBJ1-4; a possible D gene is TRBD1 (5 bases). Trimming left V 0 bases short and J 8 bases short, with 13 bases between. In germline, CDR1 is LGHNA, CDR2 YSLEER. The CDR3 is 15 amino acids. CDR3 DNA sequence: TGCGCCAGCAGCCAAGACGCCAGGGTCGTAGAAAAACTGTTTTTT. Translating gives CASSQDARVVEKLFF.